This is a list of T cell receptor beta chains from one sample in a study of blood T cell repertoires in COVID-19. The repertoire was sequenced with immunoSEQ multiplex PCR; TCRdb's copy has only in-frame clones and lacks some. In the table there are a few hundred thousand clones, 89% of which are singletons. Sequenced material: peripheral blood. These receptors all stem from a man aged 18 to 29 who had recovered from COVID-19. Both conserved end residues are part of each CDR3. The D gene is left open where the match is weak. Clone size, where shown, is once, few, many, or a class for clones that have expanded.

TRBD2,TRBV29-1,.,TRBJ2-2,CSVGTSGGAGTGELFF,TGCAGCGTAGGGACTAGCGGGGGGGCTGGGACCGGGGAGCTGTTTTTT
.,TRBV19,.,TRBJ1-2,CASSMGRAKKANYGYTF,TGTGCCAGTAGTATGGGCAGGGCCAAGAAAGCTAACTATGGCTACACCTTC
.,TRBV7-6,once,TRBJ1-1,CASSLEAGLSTEAFF,TGTGCCAGCAGCTTAGAAGCAGGGTTGAGCACTGAAGCTTTCTTT
TRBD2,TRBV10-1,once,TRBJ2-1,CASSSTGTSGRLSYNEQFF,TGCGCCAGCAGTTCTACCGGGACTAGCGGGAGATTATCCTACAATGAGCAGTTCTTC
.,TRBV27,.,TRBJ1-4,CASSNWQGSNEKLFF,TGTGCCAGCAGTAATTGGCAGGGATCTAATGAAAAACTGTTTTTT
.,TRBV5-4,.,TRBJ2-1,CASSSPLTESSYNEQFF,TGTGCCAGCAGCTCTCCTTTAACCGAGAGCTCCTACAATGAGCAGTTCTTC
.,TRBV6-6,once,TRBJ1-2,CASLQGPNFYGYTF,TGTGCCAGCTTACAGGGTCCCAACTTCTATGGCTACACCTTC
.,TRBV9,once,TRBJ2-3,CASSPQAGPDTQYF,TGTGCCAGCAGCCCTCAGGCGGGTCCAGATACGCAGTATTTT
.,TRBV15,.,TRBJ1-1,CATSRDRLSMNTEAFF,TGTGCCACCAGCAGGGACAGACTATCCATGAACACTGAAGCTTTCTTT
.,TRBV4-1,few,TRBJ1-1,CASSQAALMNTEAFF,TGCGCCAGCAGCCAAGCAGCGCTAATGAACACTGAAGCTTTCTTT
.,TRBV19,once,TRBJ1-1,CASSRQNTEAFF,TGTGCCAGTAGTAGGCAGAACACTGAAGCTTTCTTT
.,TRBV5-1,.,TRBJ2-1,CASSSGLAMRYEQFF,TGCGCCAGCAGCTCCGGGCTAGCGATGCGGTATGAGCAGTTCTTC
.,TRBV5-6,.,TRBJ1-2,CASSLAETVNYGYTF,TGTGCCAGCAGCTTGGCCGAGACAGTTAACTATGGCTACACCTTC
.,TRBV7-9,.,TRBJ1-2,CASSSLGGGTVPSNYGYTF,TGTGCCAGCAGCTCCTTAGGGGGAGGGACGGTGCCGTCTAACTATGGCTACACCTTC
TRBD1,TRBV30,.,TRBJ1-1,CACDRENTEAFF,TGTGCCTGCGACAGGGAGAACACTGAAGCTTTCTTT
TRBD2,TRBV20-1,few,TRBJ2-1,CSASLAGDRDEQFF,TGCAGTGCCAGTTTAGCGGGAGATCGGGATGAGCAGTTCTTC
TRBD1,TRBV24-1,once,TRBJ1-5,CATSDSTGNQPQHF,TGTGCCACCAGTGACTCGACAGGGAATCAGCCCCAGCATTTT
.,TRBV5-1,.,TRBJ1-1,CASSYLGVNTEAFF,TGCGCCAGCAGCTACCTAGGGGTGAACACTGAAGCTTTCTTT
.,TRBV5-1,.,TRBJ1-2,CASSLLQGDYGYTF,TGCGCCAGCAGCCTTTTACAGGGTGACTATGGCTACACCTTC
.,TRBV7-9,.,TRBJ2-7,CASSLPTSYEQYF,TGTGCCAGCAGCCTACCGACTAGTTACGAGCAGTACTTC
TRBD1,TRBV12-3/TRBV12-4,.,TRBJ2-3,CASRFGTGAQYF,TGTGCCAGCAGATTCGGGACAGGGGCGCAGTATTTT
TRBD2,TRBV5-6,once,TRBJ2-1,CASRLASGGADEQFF,TGTGCCAGCAGATTGGCTAGCGGGGGGGCCGATGAGCAGTTCTTC
TRBD1,TRBV5-1,.,TRBJ1-2,CASSPGGAGNYGYTF,TGCGCCAGCAGCCCAGGGGGCGCGGGCAACTATGGCTACACCTTC
TRBD1,TRBV15,.,TRBJ2-7,CATSDQTGGYEQYF,TGTGCCACCAGCGACCAGACAGGGGGCTACGAGCAGTACTTC
.,TRBV9,.,TRBJ2-7,CASSTGDEQYF,TGTGCCAGCAGCACGGGAGACGAGCAGTACTTC
TRBD1,TRBV30,.,TRBJ1-1,CAWTRQGAEEAFF,TGTGCCTGGACCAGACAGGGGGCTGAAGAAGCTTTCTTT
.,TRBV2,.,TRBJ1-1,CASTGGGGLEAFF,TGTGCCAGCACGGGCGGGGGCGGGCTTGAAGCTTTCTTT
.,TRBV20-1,.,TRBJ1-1,CSAIRNTEAFF,TGCAGTGCTATCAGGAACACTGAAGCTTTCTTT
TRBD1,TRBV6-6,.,TRBJ1-2,CASSYSIQGDYGYTF,TGTGCCAGCAGTTACTCGATACAGGGGGACTATGGCTACACCTTC
.,TRBV27,once,TRBJ2-1,CASRLVEQGSYNEQFF,TGTGCCAGCAGACTCGTGGAGCAGGGATCCTACAATGAGCAGTTCTTC
TRBD1,TRBV6-5,.,TRBJ2-6,CASSPTGVGANVLTF,TGTGCCAGCAGCCCGACAGGGGTCGGGGCCAACGTCCTGACTTTC
TRBD1,TRBV27,.,TRBJ1-1,CASSPHEYTGTANTEAFF,TGTGCCAGCAGTCCACACGAATATACCGGGACAGCAAACACTGAAGCTTTCTTT
.,TRBV19,.,TRBJ1-3,CASSTITEASGNTIYF,TGTGCCAGTAGTACCATCACGGAGGCCTCTGGAAACACCATATATTTT
.,TRBV9,.,TRBJ1-6,CASSVGLYNSPLHF,TGTGCCAGCAGCGTGGGCCTCTATAATTCACCCCTCCACTTT
TRBD1,TRBV19,once,TRBJ1-4,CASSSWTGTGDEKLFF,TGTGCCAGTAGTTCCTGGACCGGGACAGGGGACGAAAAACTGTTTTTT
TRBD2,TRBV7-8,.,TRBJ2-1,CASSLGALAGGEDEQFF,TGTGCCAGCAGCTTAGGGGCACTAGCGGGAGGGGAGGATGAGCAGTTCTTC
TRBD1,TRBV6-6,.,TRBJ2-7,CASTKRGQDEQYF,TGTGCCAGCACCAAGAGAGGACAGGACGAGCAGTACTTC
.,TRBV10-1,.,TRBJ1-5,CASSESVRNQPQHF,TGCGCCAGCAGTGAGTCGGTCAGGAATCAGCCCCAGCATTTT
TRBD2,TRBV2,.,TRBJ2-3,CASGEGGTATQYF,TGTGCCAGCGGGGAGGGAGGCACAGCTACGCAGTATTTT
.,TRBV4-1,.,TRBJ1-2,CASSQFGQLGVNYGYTF,TGCGCCAGCAGCCAATTCGGACAGTTGGGGGTTAACTATGGCTACACCTTC
TRBD1,TRBV6-2/TRBV6-3,.,TRBJ1-1,CASSNQGVNTEAFF,TGTGCCAGCAGTAACCAGGGGGTCAACACTGAAGCTTTCTTT
TRBD2,TRBV19,once,TRBJ2-5,CASSKGLAQETQYF,TGTGCCAGTAGTAAGGGACTAGCGCAAGAGACCCAGTACTTC
TRBD1,TRBV15,.,TRBJ1-5,CATSIPGGNQPQHF,TGTGCCACCAGCATTCCAGGGGGGAATCAGCCCCAGCATTTT
.,TRBV2,.,TRBJ1-6,CASRAGTYNSPLHF,TGTGCCAGCAGAGCCGGGACATATAATTCACCCCTCCACTTT
.,TRBV19,.,TRBJ2-1,CASSIGKGHNEQFF,TGTGCCAGTAGTATAGGAAAGGGGCACAATGAGCAGTTCTTC
.,TRBV18,.,TRBJ2-2,CASSPRGAANTGELFF,TGTGCCAGCTCACCTCGGGGGGCAGCGAACACCGGGGAGCTGTTTTTT
TRBD2,TRBV2,.,TRBJ2-7,CASRERGGSSYEQYF,TGTGCCAGCAGGGAGCGGGGCGGATCCTCCTACGAGCAGTACTTC
.,TRBV30,.,TRBJ1-1,CAWRFGPGGTEAFF,TGTGCCTGGAGATTCGGACCGGGGGGCACTGAAGCTTTCTTT
.,TRBV5-1,few,TRBJ2-7,CASSFGGYEQYF,TGCGCCAGCAGCTTTGGAGGATACGAGCAGTACTTC
.,TRBV5-6,.,TRBJ2-1,CASSWRPGFSWENEQFF,TGTGCCAGCAGCTGGAGGCCGGGATTTAGTTGGGAGAATGAGCAGTTCTTC
TRBD2,TRBV10-3,.,TRBJ2-3,CAISYAGGLTDTQYF,TGTGCCATCAGTTATGCGGGGGGGCTGACAGATACGCAGTATTTT
TRBD2,TRBV7-9,.,TRBJ2-2,CASSLPRLAGANTGELFF,TGTGCCAGCAGCTTACCCCGACTAGCGGGAGCGAACACCGGGGAGCTGTTTTTT
.,TRBV28,.,TRBJ1-6,CASSLPRQSSYNSPLHF,TGTGCCAGCAGTTTACCACGACAGAGCTCCTATAATTCACCCCTCCACTTT